What follows describes a single T cell receptor (beta chain). Its target is unknown. The source of the sample is a study of cytomegalovirus exposure and HLA in healthy donors. General study results and limits: Some highly shared sequence variants likely arose as a pipeline artifact. Some TCR beta chains (164 of them) were listed as cytomegalovirus-associated.

This CDR3 is built from 13 residues. Germline CDR1 and CDR2: SGHDN and FVKESK. V dropped 4 bases and J dropped 7; count of bases not matched to a gene: 6. This donor's CMV serostatus went unrecorded. In the PCR, 60 Vbeta and 13 Jbeta primers were used. Some clones are missing from TCRdb's copy, which holds only in-frame ones; the method was immunoSEQ multiplex PCR. This table holds fewer than 150,000 clones, around 72% found once. Sequences were obtained from PBMCs. This chain joins TRBV14 and TRBJ1-2; 7 bases are shared with TRBD1. This clonotype was sampled from a human donor in good health. The CDR3 bases are TGTGCCAGCAGCCCCGGACAGGTCGGTGGCTACACCTTC. Protein sequence: CASSPGQVGGYTF.